These 23 T cell receptor beta chains share one sample of origin, sequenced in a study of identical twins (dated by TCRdb to the mid-2010s). Libraries were constructed by 5' RACE. The sequencer listed for this sample is Illumina HiSeq 2000. TCRdb passed the public sequencing reads through fastp at Q25 and MiXCR, retaining productive beta sequences. Each entry merges the rows of one CDR3 protein and shows their most common DNA and genes. The sample records roughly 500,000 distinct CDR3 sequences, roughly a fifth of which are singletons. About 0.91% of the sample goes to the ten largest clones. A further study also used this sample, focusing on T cells expressing NK-cell markers.

Sequencing was carried out using CD4+ T cells sorted from blood. The receptors derive from a woman under 30 in good health.

The sample holds a few counts of this clonotype. The chain combines TRBV2 with TRBJ2-7, with TRBD2 as a possible D gene (6 bases). CDR1 and CDR2 from the germline V gene are SNHLY and FYNNEI. The CDR3 is 15 amino acids. V shed 11 bases and J shed 1 base, with 21 bases lying between them. Here the CDR3 DNA reads TGTGCCGGGAGGCGGTTTGGTGCTTTATCCTACGAGCAGTACTTC. This translates into CAGRRFGALSYEQYF.

V usage is TRBV15 and J usage is TRBJ1-2; D not certain. Germline CDR1 LNHNV, CDR2 YYDKDF (reference sequence). The length of the CDR3 is 12 residues. V lost 3 bases and J 6 bases, leaving 8 bases between the germline ends. CDR3 in amino acids: CATSRRANGYTF. CDR3 nucleotides: TGTGCCACCAGCAGGCGGGCTAATGGCTACACCTTC.

Only a few counts were recorded for this clonotype. The chain combines TRBV4-3 with TRBJ2-7; 8 nucleotides line up with TRBD2. J gave up 3 bases and V 1 base, and 8 bases lay outside the gene matches. Germline lookup yields CDR1 LGHNA and CDR2 YSLEER. The CDR3 runs to 16 residues. CDR3 DNA: TGCGCCAGCAGCCAAGCGAATAGCGGGGCGGTCTACGAGCAGTACTTC. Translated: CASSQANSGAVYEQYF.

The V and J genes are TRBV7-6 and TRBJ2-7; unclear D gene. The length of the CDR3 is 14 residues. V was pared by 5 bases and J by 2 bases, with 13 bases between. The germline gives CDR1 SGHVS, CDR2 FNYEAQ. Here the CDR3 DNA reads TGTGCCAGCAGCCCCACCCGCCAACCCTACGAGCAGTACTTC. This encodes CASSPTRQPYEQYF.

In this sample, this clonotype turned up a few times. The rearrangement links TRBV29-1 to TRBJ1-1; D is undetermined. This CDR3 has 12 amino acids. CDR1 SQVTM and CDR2 ANQGSEA come from the germline V gene. V lost 7 bases to trimming and J lost 0 bases, with 9 bases between them. The CDR3 here is CSAGSMNTEAFF. The CDR3 DNA reads as TGCAGCGCTGGGAGTATGAACACTGAAGCTTTCTTT. Full variable domain (outside the CDR3, taken from reference TRBV29-1 and TRBJ1-1): SAVISQKPSRDICQRGTSLTIQCQVDSQVTMMFWYRQQPGQSLTLIATANQGSEATYESGFVIDKFPISRPNLTFSTLTVSNMSPEDSSIYLCSAGSMNTEAFFGQGTRLTVV.

The V gene is TRBV20-1, the J gene TRBJ2-1, with 9 nucleotides matching TRBD2. The CDR3 runs 16 residues. Losses at the gene ends were 5 bases for V and 4 bases for J; bases not matched to a gene: 12. Germline CDR1 DFQATT, CDR2 SNEGSKA (reference sequence). CDR3 DNA: TGCAGTGCTGGGAAACTAGCGGGCGCGCAATACAATGAGCAGTTCTTC. It yields the protein CSAGKLAGAQYNEQFF.

This clonotype was detected a few times. The rearrangement links TRBV3-1 to TRBJ1-5, with TRBD1 as a possible D gene (5 bases). V was clipped by 0 bases and J by 6 bases, with 12 bases between them. Germline V lookup: CDR1 LGHDT, CDR2 YNNKEL (reference sequence). The CDR3 consists of 15 residues. DNA for the CDR3: TGTGCCAGCAGCCAAGATGCGGACACCGGTCAGCCCCAGCATTTT. Its translation is CASSQDADTGQPQHF.

There are a few counts of this clonotype. The V gene is TRBV29-1, the J gene TRBJ2-1; TRBD1 or TRBD2 may be the D gene (5 bases each). In germline, CDR1 is SQVTM, CDR2 ANQGSEA. The length of the CDR3 is 13 residues. Trimming cost V 4 bases and J 8 bases, with 15 bases left between them. Here the CDR3 reads CSVGDPRGYEQFF. Here the CDR3 DNA reads TGCAGCGTTGGGGACCCTAGAGGGTATGAGCAGTTCTTC.

V is TRBV20-1 and J is TRBJ1-2; 10 bases fit TRBD1. The germline V gene encodes CDR1 DFQATT and CDR2 SNEGSKA (reference sequence). V shed 5 bases, J shed 6 bases, and the junction held 9 bases outside the gene matches. This CDR3 comprises 14 residues. In nucleotides, the CDR3 is TGCAGTGCTCAGACAGGGGGCGATGGGAATGGCTACACCTTC. Encoded protein: CSAQTGGDGNGYTF.

V and J are TRBV20-1 and TRBJ1-1; D is undetermined. Germline assignment: CDR1 DFQATT and CDR2 SNEGSKA (reference sequence). V was shortened by 6 bases and J by 0 bases, with 8 bases between the two germline ends. The CDR3 is 12 residues long. CDR3 in amino acids: CSAQPMNTEAFF. The CDR3 nucleotides are TGCAGTGCCCAGCCTATGAACACTGAAGCTTTCTTT.

The chain couples TRBV20-1 to TRBJ2-7, with 8 positions matching TRBD1. Germline-derived CDR1 and CDR2 are DFQATT and SNEGSKA (reference sequence). Trimming at V came to 2 bases and at J to 4 bases, leaving 13 bases not matched to a gene. This CDR3 comprises 16 residues. CDR3 DNA: TGCAGTGCTAGAAGAGCCGGGACAGGAGGCGGGTACGAGCAGTACTTC. It translates to CSARRAGTGGGYEQYF.

The rearrangement joins TRBV3-1 to TRBJ2-4; D gene unclear. CDR1 and CDR2 from the germline V gene are LGHDT and YNNKEL (reference sequence). This CDR3 spans 18 amino acids. Trimming cost V 0 bases and J 0 bases, with 15 bases left between them. CDR3 bases: TGTGCCAGCAGCCAAGAAGTCTACAGTCTGGTAGCCAAAAACATTCAGTACTTC. This translates into CASSQEVYSLVAKNIQYF.

This clonotype appeared once. One end of the junction fails to match germline, which may point to a read error. V and J are TRBV5-5 and TRBJ1-6; 7 bases are shared with TRBD1. The germline V gene has CDR1 SGHKS and CDR2 YYEKEE (reference sequence). The CDR3 loop spans 14 amino acids. As DNA, the CDR3 is TGTGACAGCAGGCTAACAGGGGAAGGCTCACCCCTCCACTTT. This translates into CDSRLTGEGSPLHF. Using reference TRBV5-5 and TRBJ1-6 for the parts outside the CDR3, the full variable domain is DAGVTQSPTHLIKTRGQQVTLRCSPISGHKSVSWYQQVLGQGPQFIFQYYEKEERGRGNFPDRFSARQFPNYSSELNVNALLLGDSALYLCDSRLTGEGSPLHFGNGTRLTVT.

V and J are TRBV7-2 and TRBJ2-1, with D unclear. The CDR3 runs to 13 residues. In germline, CDR1 is SGHTA, CDR2 FQGNSA. V shed 3 bases and J shed 4 bases, with 7 bases lying between them. CDR3 residues: CASSFFGYNEQFF. The CDR3 DNA is TGTGCCAGCAGCTTTTTCGGGTACAATGAGCAGTTCTTC.

The chain carries TRBV20-1 and TRBJ2-7; 10 bases align to TRBD2. V gave up 4 bases and J gave up 6 bases; unmatched junction bases: 9. The CDR3 sequence is 14 residues long. Looked up from germline, CDR1 is DFQATT and CDR2 is SNEGSKA (reference sequence). The CDR3 DNA reads TGCAGTGCTACGGCAGCGGGAGGGGGCCTCGAGCAGTACTTC. Translation: CSATAAGGGLEQYF.

In this sample, this clonotype turned up a few times. The J gene is TRBJ1-1, the V gene TRBV20-1; no clear D. The CDR3 runs 11 residues. Germline loops: CDR1 DFQATT, CDR2 SNEGSKA (reference sequence). The CDR3 loop reads CSELSGTEAFF. CDR3 coding DNA: TGCAGCGAACTGTCCGGCACTGAAGCTTTCTTT.

The V gene is TRBV20-1, the J gene TRBJ2-7, with D tentatively TRBD1 (6 bases). From germline, CDR1 is DFQATT and CDR2 SNEGSKA (reference sequence). The V end was cut by 6 bases, the J end by 5 bases, with 17 bases between. This CDR3 contains 13 residues. CDR3 residues: CSAGDRSMDEQYF. DNA of the CDR3: TGCAGTGCAGGTGACAGGTCCATGGACGAGCAGTACTTC.

This chain links TRBV6-1 with TRBJ2-4; perhaps TRBD1 as D (6 bases). Trimming stripped 0 bases from V and 6 bases from J, with 9 bases between. The CDR3 extends over 14 amino acids. Germline lookup yields CDR1 MNHNS and CDR2 SASEGT. CDR3 DNA: TGTGCCAGCAGTGAAGCGAGGACAGCAAACATTCAGTACTTC. It specifies CASSEARTANIQYF.

The rearrangement uses TRBV2 and TRBJ1-1; no definite D call. V was pared by 11 bases and J by 4 bases, with 17 bases between. Germline values: CDR1 SNHLY, CDR2 FYNNEI. The CDR3 has 13 residues. The CDR3 region is CACSGEGGTEAFF. The CDR3 DNA reads as TGTGCCTGCTCCGGCGAGGGAGGCACTGAAGCTTTCTTT.

The chain joins TRBV7-2 to TRBJ2-5, with 7 bases that match TRBD2. CDR3 length: 16 residues. Losses at the gene ends were 5 bases for V and 7 bases for J; bases not matched to a gene: 16. Per the germline V gene, CDR1 is SGHTA and CDR2 is FQGNSA. CDR3 sequence: CASSPHVAGSTRTQYF. The CDR3 bases are TGTGCCAGCAGCCCCCATGTAGCGGGCTCCACAAGGACCCAGTACTTC. Using reference TRBV7-2 and TRBJ2-5 for the parts outside the CDR3, the full variable domain is GAGVSQSPSNKVTEKGKDVELRCDPISGHTALYWYRQSLGQGLEFLIYFQGNSAPDKSGLPSDRFSAERTGGSVSTLTIQRTQQEDSAVYLCASSPHVAGSTRTQYFGPGTRLLVL.

In its sample, this clonotype was seen many times. This sequence joins TRBV5-1 and TRBJ2-7; D tentatively fits TRBD1 or TRBD2 (6 bases each). The CDR3 contains 14 residues. Germline V CDR1 and CDR2: SGHRS, YFSETQ. V dropped 5 bases and J dropped 3 bases, with 15 bases sitting between them. Here the CDR3 DNA reads TGCGCCAGCAGTTCGAGGGGGGAAATCTACGAGCAGTACTTC. Translating gives CASSSRGEIYEQYF.

The chain links TRBV5-1 to TRBJ2-2, with 8 bases matching TRBD2. V was pared by 3 bases and J by 3 bases, with 7 bases of the junction left unmatched. CDR1 and CDR2 from the germline V gene are SGHRS and YFSETQ. This CDR3 is 16 amino acids long. The CDR3 here is CASSSSGRSDTGELFF. CDR3 DNA sequence: TGCGCCAGCAGCTCGAGCGGGAGAAGCGACACCGGGGAGCTGTTTTTT.

The chain couples TRBV20-1 to TRBJ2-2; TRBD1 aligns across 7 bases. Looked up from germline, CDR1 is DFQATT and CDR2 is SNEGSKA (reference sequence). There are 14 residues in the CDR3. V was clipped by 3 bases and J by 6 bases; unmatched bases: 7. The CDR3: CSARSTGWAGELFF. The CDR3 nucleotides read TGCAGTGCTAGGTCGACAGGGTGGGCCGGGGAGCTGTTTTTT.